These 31 T cell receptor beta chains were sequenced from one sample in a study of glioma-infiltrating T cells. TCR alpha and beta CDR3 regions were amplified from RNA using iRepertoire nested multiplex PCR. MiXCR, applied by TCRdb to the multiplex PCR reads, yields one record per CDR3 protein. This table holds 100,000 to 150,000 distinct CDR3 sequences, 20% to 25% found once. Sequenced material: glioma tissue, nonneoplastic brain tissue, or PBMCs (not recorded which). These receptors all come from a human donor with low-grade glioma or glioblastoma, undergoing nonglioma brain surgery, or in good health (not recorded which).

At least ten counts were recorded for this clonotype. The chain joins TRBV24-1 to TRBJ2-1, with D possibly being TRBD1 (5 bases). The V end lost 9 bases, the J end lost 7 bases, and 9 bases lay between the germline ends. Looked up from germline, CDR1 is KGHDR and CDR2 is SFDVKD. This CDR3 is built from 11 residues. CDR3 DNA: TGTGCCACCGGAAGGGGAAATGAGCAGTTCTTC. Amino acid sequence: CATGRGNEQFF.

With regard to this clonotype: The junction departs from the called germline gene at one end, perhaps through a read error. This rearrangement joins TRBV6-1 to TRBJ2-5; TRBD2 is a possible D gene (5 bases). Germline assignment: CDR1 MNHNS and CDR2 SASEGT. CDR3 length: 13 residues. The CDR3 loop is CASKERTQEAQYF. The CDR3 coding sequence is TGTGCCAGCAAGGAGCGGACCCAAGAGGCCCAGTACTTC.

This clonotype occurred many times. The chain has TRBV6-2 or TRBV6-3 and TRBJ2-1; D might be TRBD1 or TRBD2, each matching 6 bases. The CDR3 totals 15 residues. V was pared by 1 base and J by 3 bases, with 10 bases between. Germline loops: CDR1 MNHEY, CDR2 SVGEGT. The CDR3 here is CASSYWGADYNEQFF. CDR3 in DNA: TGTGCCAGCAGTTACTGGGGGGCAGACTACAATGAGCAGTTCTTC.

V is TRBV19 and J is TRBJ1-5; D ambiguous. CDR3 length equals 12 residues. V lost 5 bases, J lost 5 bases, and 7 bases lay in between. The germline V gene has CDR1 LNHDA and CDR2 SQIVND (reference sequence). CDR3 protein: CASSVLHQPQHF. The CDR3 DNA reads as TGTGCCAGTAGTGTTCTCCATCAGCCCCAGCATTTT.

As regards this clonotype: Compared with germline, one end of the junction differs, possibly owing to a read error. This rearrangement joins TRBV27 to TRBJ1-2; 8 nucleotides line up with TRBD1. This CDR3 region has 15 residues. Germline V gene lookup returns CDR1 MNHEY and CDR2 SMNVEV (reference sequence). This CDR3 reads CASSQRQGWHYGYAF. CDR3 nucleotides: TGTGCCAGCAGCCAAAGACAGGGGTGGCACTATGGCTACGCCTTC.

This clonotype was picked up one time. The chain employs TRBV3-1 and TRBJ2-1; 7 nucleotides agree with TRBD2. CDR3 length: 15 residues. Germline loops: CDR1 LGHDT, CDR2 YNNKEL (reference sequence). V lost 0 bases to trimming and J lost 7 bases; unmatched junction nucleotides: 6. In DNA form, the CDR3 reads TGTGCCAGCAGCCAAGAGGGCGGGGGTGTAAATGAGCAGTTCTTC. As protein: CASSQEGGGVNEQFF.

This clonotype has more than one count but fewer than ten. The chain links TRBV18 to TRBJ1-3; D ambiguous. The V gene lost 3 bases and the J gene lost 2 bases, with 11 bases spanning the gap. CDR1 is KGHSH, CDR2 LQKENI, per germline. There are 15 residues in the CDR3. Here the CDR3 reads CASSPRKLPGNTIYF. The CDR3 nucleotides are TGTGCCAGCTCACCCCGAAAGCTTCCTGGAAACACCATATATTTT.

Details on this clonotype: A much larger clone is a single base away; this may be a read error. The gene calls are TRBV6-1 and TRBJ1-1; D is unresolved. Per the germline V gene, CDR1 is MNHNS and CDR2 is SASEGT. The ends were cut back, 0 bases at V and 6 bases at J, with 5 bases in the middle. The CDR3 has 12 residues. The CDR3 DNA reads TGTGCCAGCAGTGAAGCTGAGCCTGAAGCTTTCTTT. Its protein product is CASSEAEPEAFF.

The chain couples TRBV11-2 to TRBJ2-1; D might be TRBD1 (6 bases). V gave up 5 bases and J gave up 4 bases, with 15 bases separating them. The CDR3 is 15 residues long. The germline CDR1 and CDR2 sequences are SGHAT and FQNNGV. DNA of the CDR3: TGTGCCAGCAGCCCGGGGCAGGGGAAGTACAATGAGCAGTTCTTC. Translating it yields CASSPGQGKYNEQFF.

CDR3 sequence (DNA): TGTGCCAGCAGCTTAGGTCCCGTGCCCGAGCAGTACGTC. This codes for CASSLGPVPEQYV. The rearrangement uses TRBV7-9 and TRBJ2-7; D gene unclear. This CDR3 is 13 amino acids long. Germline-derived CDR1 and CDR2 are SEHNR and FQNEAQ (reference sequence). Trimming left V 1 base short and J 6 bases short, with 10 bases between.

The chain recombines TRBV2 with TRBJ2-2; D unclear. The CDR3 spans 14 residues. Germline V gives CDR1 SNHLY, CDR2 FYNNEI. The V and J ends lost 2 bases and 4 bases respectively, with 8 bases between them. As DNA, the CDR3 is TGTGCCAGCAGTGAATCTTTCGGCACCGGGGAGCTGTTTTTT. Translating gives CASSESFGTGELFF. The full variable domain, with the rest looked up from reference TRBV2 and TRBJ2-2, is EPEVTQTPSHQVTQMGQEVILRCVPISNHLYFYWYRQILGQKVEFLVSFYNNEISEKSEIFDDQFSVERPDGSNFTLKIRSTKLEDSAMYFCASSESFGTGELFFGEGSRLTVL.

At least ten counts were recorded for this clonotype. This sequence joins TRBV6-6 and TRBJ2-7; TRBD1 matches 9 bases. Germline CDR1 and CDR2: MNHNY and SVGAGI (reference sequence). The CDR3 totals 14 residues. The J segment lost 9 bases and the V segment lost 2 bases, leaving 8 bases of the junction unmatched. The CDR3 region has the DNA TGTGCCAGCAGTTACGTGGACAGGGGTAAGCGGCAGTACGTC. Protein product: CASSYVDRGKRQYV.

A few counts support this clonotype. This rearrangement joins TRBV7-7 to TRBJ1-1, with D possibly being TRBD1 (5 bases). This CDR3 has 13 residues. V dropped 1 base and J dropped 5 bases, with 8 bases sitting between them. Germline V gives CDR1 SSHAT, CDR2 FNYEAQ (reference sequence). CDR3 sequence: CASSLVRGTEAFF. CDR3 nucleotides: TGTGCCAGCAGCTTAGTAAGGGGAACTGAAGCTTTCTTT.

This clonotype is medium-sized (0.01 to 0.1%). The genes are TRBV6-1 and TRBJ1-1; D is unresolved. CDR1 is MNHNS and CDR2 is SASEGT in the germline V gene. V gave up 4 bases and J gave up 4 bases, with 13 bases separating them. CDR3 length: 14 residues. CDR3 sequence reads: CASSGPRRGTEAFF. CDR3 nucleotides: TGTGCCAGCAGTGGGCCACGGAGAGGCACTGAAGCTTTCTTT.

To note about this clonotype: A much larger clone differs by one base, so this may be a read error. V usage is TRBV24-1 and J usage is TRBJ2-1; D is ambiguous. V lost 3 bases and J 13 bases, leaving 12 bases between the germline ends. Germline CDR1 and CDR2: KGHDR and SFDVKD. CDR3 length: 12 amino acids. CDR3 sequence reads: CATSDTSGPQFF. Written as DNA, the CDR3 is TGTGCCACCAGTGATACCTCGGGTCCTCAGTTCTTC.

This clonotype was seen a few times. The CDR3 region has the DNA TGTGCCAGCAGCCAAGGCGATGGACAGGCTTCGGTAAACACTGAAGCTTTCTTT. Protein: CASSQGDGQASVNTEAFF. The rearrangement uses TRBV3-1 and TRBJ1-1; 7 bases are shared with TRBD1. The V gene's germline CDR1 is LGHDT and CDR2 YNNKEL (reference sequence). There are 18 residues in the CDR3. With V trimmed by 1 base and J by 2 bases, 13 bases remained unmatched.

The chain combines TRBV5-1 with TRBJ2-1; TRBD1 might be the D (5 bases). Trimming stripped 1 base from V and 5 bases from J, with 16 bases between. CDR1 and CDR2 (germline): SGHRS, YFSETQ. This CDR3 is 16 amino acids long. The CDR3 loop is CASSLRQGVGHNEQFF. CDR3 bases: TGCGCCAGCAGCTTGCGCCAGGGCGTGGGCCACAATGAGCAGTTCTTC.

This clonotype has a count of ten or more. This chain links TRBV6-1 with TRBJ2-1; no definite D call. Trimming stripped 7 bases from V and 0 bases from J, with 13 bases between. The CDR3 extends over 15 amino acids. The germline gives CDR1 MNHNS, CDR2 SASEGT. The DNA for the CDR3 is TGTGCCAGCACCCGAGGCCTAAGCTCCTACAATGAGCAGTTCTTC. This codes for CASTRGLSSYNEQFF.

The chain recombines TRBV2 with TRBJ1-1; a weak D match, TRBD1 (6 bases). CDR3 length: 14 residues. From germline, CDR1 is SNHLY and CDR2 FYNNEI. V shed 6 bases and J shed 6 bases, with 17 bases lying between them. The CDR3 coding sequence is TGTGCCAGCAGCACCCAGGGGCGCGGAGCTGAAGCTTTCTTT. Encoded protein: CASSTQGRGAEAFF.

The chain recombines TRBV20-1 with TRBJ2-1, with 8 positions matching TRBD2. This CDR3 has 16 residues. The V and J ends lost 3 bases and 5 bases, in that order; junction bases with no gene match: 12. The germline V gene has CDR1 DFQATT and CDR2 SNEGSKA (reference sequence). CDR3 coding DNA: TGCAGTGCTAGTCCCCAGTTTAGCGGGGCAAACAATGAGCAGTTCTTC. Translating it yields CSASPQFSGANNEQFF.

On this clonotype: This may be a read error: a much more frequent sequence differs by one nucleotide. The V and J genes are TRBV4-2 and TRBJ1-4; no definite D call. The CDR3 length is 13 residues. Germline V gene sequence: CDR1 LGHNA, CDR2 YNFKEQ. Trimming left V 6 bases short and J 7 bases short, with 12 bases between. CDR3 residues: CASRQPPGEKLFF. The DNA of the CDR3 is TGTGCCAGCAGACAACCTCCAGGTGAAAAACTGTTTTTT.

The rearrangement links TRBV4-1 to TRBJ1-2, with 7 bases aligning to TRBD1. CDR1 is MGHRA, CDR2 YSYEKL, per germline. The length of the CDR3 is 15 residues. V was pared by 1 base and J by 7 bases, with 9 bases of the junction left unmatched. CDR3 in DNA: TGCGCCAGCAGCCAAGCTAGGGGGCGTGGGGTTGGCTACACCTTC. Protein: CASSQARGRGVGYTF.

This clonotype came up many times. This chain joins TRBV6-1 and TRBJ1-1; D gene uncertain. Germline-derived CDR1 and CDR2 are MNHNS and SASEGT. CDR3 length: 12 residues. Trimming shortened V by 6 bases and J by 6 bases, and 11 bases separated the two germline ends. The CDR3 bases are TGTGCCAGCAGCTGGGGAGGGTCTGAAGCTTTCTTT. Its translation: CASSWGGSEAFF.

This clonotype was seen more than once but under ten times. The J gene is TRBJ2-3, the V gene TRBV29-1; maybe TRBD1 (5 bases). The CDR3 has 13 amino acids. V lost 0 bases and J lost 9, with 13 bases in between. Per germline, CDR1 SQVTM and CDR2 ANQGSEA. The CDR3 DNA is TGCAGCGTTGAAGACCAGACAGCAGGGACGCAGTATTTT. Its protein is CSVEDQTAGTQYF.

This clonotype was seen at least ten times. This chain links TRBV20-1 with TRBJ1-6, with D possibly being TRBD1 (5 bases). Germline assignment: CDR1 DFQATT and CDR2 SNEGSKA (reference sequence). This CDR3 region has 14 residues. The V end was cut by 5 bases, the J end by 7 bases, with 15 bases between. CDR3 region: CSAPGGGGNSPLHF. The CDR3 coding sequence is TGCAGTGCTCCGGGGGGGGGAGGGAATTCACCCCTCCACTTT.

This clonotype was seen only a few times. A much larger clone sits a single nucleotide away, making a read error possible. The rearrangement joins TRBV6-2 or TRBV6-3 to TRBJ2-1; tentatively, D is TRBD1 (6 bases). Germline-derived CDR1 and CDR2 are MNHEY and SVGEGT. V was shortened by 6 bases and J by 5 bases, with 14 bases between the two germline ends. There are 14 residues in the CDR3. CDR3: CASRYVPGDNEQFF. CDR3 bases: TGTGCCAGCAGATACGTGCCAGGGGACAATGAGCAGTTCTTC.

This sequence joins TRBV12-3 or TRBV12-4 and TRBJ1-6; perhaps TRBD1 as D (6 bases). The CDR3 sequence is 16 residues long. The ends were cut back, 5 bases at V and 2 bases at J, with 13 bases in the middle. The CDR3 loop reads CASSKWTDPYNSPLHF. In DNA, the CDR3 is TGTGCCAGCAGTAAATGGACAGACCCCTATAATTCACCCCTCCACTTT.

This clonotype showed up just once. This sequence joins TRBV28 and TRBJ2-7; D is unclear. Trimming removed 5 bases at V and 6 bases at J, with 11 bases between. This CDR3 region has 12 residues. Germline CDR1 and CDR2: MDHEN and SYDVKM. CDR3 in DNA: TGTGCCAGCAGTCCATTAGTAGGCGAGCAGTACGTC. Encoded protein: CASSPLVGEQYV.

This clonotype was seen at least ten times. The chain employs TRBV20-1 and TRBJ2-3, with TRBD2 matching 12 bases. V was pared by 4 bases and J by 3 bases, with 2 bases of the junction left unmatched. The CDR3 covers 14 residues. Germline lookup yields CDR1 DFQATT and CDR2 SNEGSKA (reference sequence). The CDR3 sequence is CSATGLAGTDTQYF. DNA of the CDR3: TGCAGTGCTACAGGACTAGCGGGAACAGATACGCAGTATTTT.

This clonotype was observed at least ten times. The chain has TRBV27 and TRBJ1-2; 8 bases map to TRBD1. This CDR3 is 14 amino acids long. The germline gives CDR1 MNHEY, CDR2 SMNVEV (reference sequence). The trim removed 6 bases at V and 7 bases at J, leaving 10 bases unmatched. Here the CDR3 reads CASRPNRGMVGYTF. Written as DNA, the CDR3 is TGTGCCAGCAGGCCGAACAGGGGGATGGTTGGCTACACCTTC.

This clonotype has just a few counts. This chain joins TRBV4-2 and TRBJ2-2, with a weak D call TRBD2 (6 bases). Germline CDR1 reads LGHNA; CDR2 reads YNFKEQ. CDR3 length: 16 amino acids. Trimming pared 3 bases from V and 0 bases from J, leaving 11 bases between. This CDR3 is CASSHSLATNTGELFF. In DNA, the CDR3 is TGTGCCAGCAGCCACTCACTAGCTACGAACACCGGGGAGCTGTTTTTT.